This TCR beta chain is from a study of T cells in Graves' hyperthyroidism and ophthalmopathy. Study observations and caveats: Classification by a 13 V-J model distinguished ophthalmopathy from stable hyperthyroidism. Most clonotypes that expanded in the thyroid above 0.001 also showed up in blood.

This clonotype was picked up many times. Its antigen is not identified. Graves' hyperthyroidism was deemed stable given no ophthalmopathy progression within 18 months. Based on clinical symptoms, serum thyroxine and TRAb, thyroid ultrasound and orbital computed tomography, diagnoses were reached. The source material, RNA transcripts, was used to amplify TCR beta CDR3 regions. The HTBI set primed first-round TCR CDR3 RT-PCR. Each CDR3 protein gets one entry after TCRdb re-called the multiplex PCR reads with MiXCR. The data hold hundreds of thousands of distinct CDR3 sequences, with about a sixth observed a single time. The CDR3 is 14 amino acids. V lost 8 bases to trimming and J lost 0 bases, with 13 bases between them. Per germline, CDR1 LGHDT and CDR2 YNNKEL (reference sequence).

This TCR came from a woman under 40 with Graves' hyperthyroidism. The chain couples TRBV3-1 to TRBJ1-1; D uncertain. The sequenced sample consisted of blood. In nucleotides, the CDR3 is TGTGCCAGCCGGGCAGGAGGCATGAACACTGAAGCTTTCTTT. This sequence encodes CASRAGGMNTEAFF.